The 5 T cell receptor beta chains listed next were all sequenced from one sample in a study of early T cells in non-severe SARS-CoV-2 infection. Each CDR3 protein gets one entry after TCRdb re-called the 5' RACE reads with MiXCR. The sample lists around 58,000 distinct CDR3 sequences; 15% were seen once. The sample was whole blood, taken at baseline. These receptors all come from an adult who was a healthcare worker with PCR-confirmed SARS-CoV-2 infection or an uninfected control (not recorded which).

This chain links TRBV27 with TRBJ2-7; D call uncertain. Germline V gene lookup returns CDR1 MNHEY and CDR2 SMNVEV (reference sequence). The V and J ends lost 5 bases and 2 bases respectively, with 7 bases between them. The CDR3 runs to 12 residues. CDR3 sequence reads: CASSQDTYEQYF. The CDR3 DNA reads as TGTGCCAGCAGTCAGGATACCTACGAGCAGTACTTC.

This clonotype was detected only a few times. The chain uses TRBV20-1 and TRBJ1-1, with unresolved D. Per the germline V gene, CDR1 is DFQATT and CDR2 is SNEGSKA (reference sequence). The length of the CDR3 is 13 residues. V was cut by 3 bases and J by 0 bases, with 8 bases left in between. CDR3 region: CSASNGMNTEAFF. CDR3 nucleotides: TGCAGTGCTAGTAACGGCATGAACACTGAAGCTTTCTTT.

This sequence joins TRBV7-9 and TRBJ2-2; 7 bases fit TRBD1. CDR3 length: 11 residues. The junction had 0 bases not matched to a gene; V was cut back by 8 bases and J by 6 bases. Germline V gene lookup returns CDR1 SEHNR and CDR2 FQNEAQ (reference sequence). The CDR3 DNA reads TGTGCCAGCGACAGGGCCGGGGAGCTGTTTTTT. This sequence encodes CASDRAGELFF.

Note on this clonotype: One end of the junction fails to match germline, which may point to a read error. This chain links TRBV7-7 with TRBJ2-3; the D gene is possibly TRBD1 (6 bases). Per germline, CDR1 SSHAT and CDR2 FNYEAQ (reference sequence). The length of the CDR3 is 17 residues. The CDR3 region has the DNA TGTGCTAGCAGCGTTCCGGGACAAGCGATTATCACAGATACGCAGTATTTT. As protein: CASSVPGQAIITDTQYF.

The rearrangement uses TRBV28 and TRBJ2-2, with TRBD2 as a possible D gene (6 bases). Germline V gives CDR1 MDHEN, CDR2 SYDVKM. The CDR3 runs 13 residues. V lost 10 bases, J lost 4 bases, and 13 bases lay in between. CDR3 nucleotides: TGTGCCACCCGGGACTTTGCCACCGGGGAGCTGTTTTTT. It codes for CATRDFATGELFF.